This T cell receptor (beta chain) was identified during a study of post-analysis software for immune sequencing data (dated by TCRdb to the mid-2010s). Broadly, across the study: Disease courses on record covered relapsing-remitting, secondary progressive and progressive-relapsing multiple sclerosis, though some patients had no subtype annotation. The multiple sclerosis patient repertoires were compared with about a dozen previously published healthy control repertoires from donors aged roughly 6 to 27 years. A subset of samples was prepared in parallel using single-end sample barcoding, then pooled and co-amplified after Illumina adapter ligation.

Library construction relied on PCR. The listed sequencing device is Illumina HiSeq 2500. Unique molecular identifiers were incorporated into TCR beta cDNA libraries to reduce PCR and sequencing biases. Every 1 to 10 million input T cells yielded about 500,000 cDNA molecules, meaning each molecule approximated one T cell. The same protocol used for the earlier healthy control dataset was applied to prepare and sequence the patient libraries. Within a given batch, samples were prepared together, multiplexed and sequenced on the same HiSeq lane. Processing in the source paper ran as follows. Raw barcoded reads were processed with MIGEC, discarding single-read molecular identifier groups before consensus assembly and CDR3 extraction. VDJtools was used for post-analysis of the clonotype tables, with diversity normalized by down-sampling every dataset to the smallest sample size. In repertoire overlap clustering, CDR3 amino acid sequences, but not nucleotide sequences, were matched to correct batch-related cross-sample contamination. TCRdb reanalyzed the raw reads on its own, using fastp at Q25 for trimming and MiXCR for clone calling, and kept in-frame beta chains. All rows with the same CDR3 protein become a single entry with the most common DNA and genes. The V and J calls reflect TCRdb's pipeline rather than the authors' work. The sample profile shows roughly 800,000 distinct CDR3 sequences; 30% of them were found once. The ten biggest clones cover approximately 0.55% of the sample.

TCR beta repertoires were profiled from peripheral blood of roughly twelve young patients with multiple sclerosis to demonstrate the VDJtools post-analysis software. Multiple sclerosis patients were children and adolescents aged roughly 6 to 15 years. The paper as a whole reports these results and caveats: Compared with controls, multiple sclerosis patients had significantly lower normalized Chao1 diversity, a finding suggesting substantial peripheral T-cell clonal expansion. The multiple sclerosis patient group was slightly younger than the control group. Direct clustering with F measure revealed strong co-clustering of samples prepared in the same batch, which led to a batch-effect correction. Patients showed significantly higher frequencies than controls for five TRBV segments, among them TRBV5-6, TRBV5-1 and TRBV20-1.

This clonotype was seen ten or more times. This receptor's antigen is unknown. It has no much larger one-base neighbor in the sample; base qualities were not kept. Trimming at the junction amounts to 8 bases on V and 1 base on J, and the germline ends lie 11 bases apart. The CDR3, cysteine through phenylalanine, is 13 amino acids long. The kept DNA is CDR3 alone, 39 bases in frame from the first base. The sample consisted of blood. The rearrangement combines TRBV12-3 or TRBV12-4 with TRBJ1-1; the D gene is perhaps TRBD1, on 5 matching bases. The receptor was derived from a girl under 18 with multiple sclerosis. The CDR3 has the sequence CASSPTANTEAFF. The DNA reads TGTGCCAGCTCACCGACAGCGAACACTGAAGCTTTCTTT.